The 22 T cell receptor beta chains presented below share a single source sample, sequenced in a study of long-term antiretroviral therapy in people with HIV (dated by TCRdb to between 2020 and 2023). The immunoSEQ hsTCRB v3.0 assay was used at survey level resolution for TRB variable region sequencing. Drawn from immuneACCESS, this table holds only the in-frame rearrangements with V and J called that TCRdb kept. Clones are partly lost; checked studies trace under half to an unresolved V gene and leave the rest unexplained. The sample table shows some 21,000 clones, and around nine tenths are seen once. Just over 8% of the sample is taken by the ten largest. Sample: unsorted PBMCs, taken 0.2 years before starting antiretroviral therapy. The receptors derive from a man between 18 and 29 years old with HIV.

This clone has only one observation. The chain employs TRBV7-9 and TRBJ2-7; tentatively, D is TRBD1 or TRBD2 (5 bases each). This CDR3 comprises 13 residues. The V gene's germline CDR1 is SEHNR and CDR2 FQNEAQ (reference sequence). Trimming removed 8 bases at V and 0 bases at J, with 11 bases between. Here the CDR3 DNA reads TGTGCCAGCGGGGGTGACAGCTCCTACGAGCAGTACTTC. Its translation is CASGGDSSYEQYF.

On this clone itself: An end of the junction differs from the germline gene, which may be a read error. CDR3 nucleotides: TGCAACGTTCCTCGGGACAGGGGATTTTATGGCTACACCTTC. It yields the protein CNVPRDRGFYGYTF. The rearrangement joins TRBV29-1 to TRBJ1-2, with TRBD1 matching 10 bases. The CDR3 loop spans 14 amino acids. CDR1 and CDR2 from the germline V gene are SQVTM and ANQGSEA. Drawing the rest from reference TRBV29-1 and TRBJ1-2, the complete variable domain is SAVISQKPSRDICQRGTSLTIQCQVDSQVTMMFWYRQQPGQSLTLIATANQGSEATYESGFVIDKFPISRPNLTFSTLTVSNMSPEDSSIYLCNVPRDRGFYGYTFGSGTRLTVV.

The chain joins TRBV5-1 to TRBJ1-4; TRBD1 is a possible D gene (6 bases). The germline CDR1 and CDR2 sequences are SGHRS and YFSETQ. This CDR3 is built from 16 residues. V gave up 4 bases and J gave up 6 bases, with 19 bases separating them. The DNA of the CDR3 is TGCGCCAGCAGCATCCAAAGGGGGGGTGTCGATGAAAAACTGTTTTTT. This sequence encodes CASSIQRGGVDEKLFF.

This clone showed up just once. The chain uses TRBV28 and TRBJ1-5; tentative D call: TRBD1 (5 bases). The CDR3 covers 15 residues. V was cut by 4 bases and J by 7 bases, with 17 bases left in between. Germline lookup yields CDR1 MDHEN and CDR2 SYDVKM. CDR3 in DNA: TGTGCCAGCAGTTATACACCGGCGGGGCAACAGCCCCAGCATTTT. Translated, it gives CASSYTPAGQQPQHF.

The gene calls are TRBV19 and TRBJ1-2; D gene unclear. The CDR3 length is 15 residues. Looked up from germline, CDR1 is LNHDA and CDR2 is SQIVND (reference sequence). V gave up 4 bases and J gave up 4 bases, with 16 bases separating them. Here the CDR3 reads CASSSLRAWGYGYTF. The CDR3 nucleotides are TGTGCCAGTAGTAGCCTACGGGCCTGGGGCTATGGCTACACCTTC. The variable domain in full, with the rest retrieved from reference TRBV19 and TRBJ1-2, is DGGITQSPKYLFRKEGQNVTLSCEQNLNHDAMYWYRQDPGQGLRLIYYSQIVNDFQKGDIAEGYSVSREKKESFPLTVTSAQKNPTAFYLCASSSLRAWGYGYTFGSGTRLTVV.

The chain is built from TRBV15 and TRBJ1-2; 7 nucleotides align to TRBD1. Per the germline V gene, CDR1 is LNHNV and CDR2 is YYDKDF (reference sequence). The CDR3 length is 16 residues. Losses at the gene ends were 4 bases for V and 6 bases for J; bases not matched to a gene: 14. CDR3 amino acids: CATSTTLTGNVDGYTF. CDR3 in DNA: TGTGCCACCAGCACTACCTTGACAGGGAACGTCGATGGCTACACCTTC.

The V gene is TRBV14, the J gene TRBJ2-2; D possibly corresponds to TRBD2 (6 bases). CDR1 SGHDN and CDR2 FVKESK come from the germline V gene. Trimming took off 4 bases at V and 5 bases at J, with 14 bases between the two ends. CDR3 length equals 15 residues. The CDR3 loop is CASSRGARGTGELFF. The CDR3 nucleotides read TGTGCCAGCAGCCGCGGGGCCCGGGGGACCGGGGAGCTGTTTTTT. The complete variable domain, with remaining parts taken from reference TRBV14 and TRBJ2-2, reads EAGVTQFPSHSVIEKGQTVTLRCDPISGHDNLYWYRRVMGKEIKFLLHFVKESKQDESGMPNNRFLAERTGGTYSTLKVQPAELEDSGVYFCASSRGARGTGELFFGEGSRLTVL.

The chain uses TRBV6-1 and TRBJ1-3; D not resolved. Germline CDR1 MNHNS, CDR2 SASEGT. V lost 8 bases and J lost 4, with 12 bases in between. The CDR3 contains 13 residues. This CDR3 reads CASGSMGGNTIYF. In nucleotides, the CDR3 is TGTGCCAGCGGATCGATGGGGGGAAACACCATATATTTT.

V and J are TRBV7-8 and TRBJ2-7; 11 nucleotides agree with TRBD1. Unmatched junction bases numbered 4, after V lost 5 bases and J lost 4 bases. There are 14 residues in the CDR3. CDR1 and CDR2 (germline): SGHVS, FQNEAQ. Here the CDR3 reads CASSGRDRGYEQYF. The CDR3 nucleotides read TGTGCCAGCAGCGGGAGGGACAGGGGGTACGAGCAGTACTTC.

V and J are TRBV7-2 and TRBJ2-1; TRBD2 agrees at 16 bases. This CDR3 has 16 amino acids. The germline gives CDR1 SGHTA, CDR2 FQGNSA. With V trimmed by 5 bases and J by 10 bases, 8 bases remained unmatched. This CDR3 is CASSPEGTSGGEEQFF. The CDR3 nucleotides read TGTGCCAGCAGCCCTGAAGGGACTAGCGGGGGGGAAGAGCAGTTCTTC.

The chain combines TRBV7-9 with TRBJ1-2, with D maybe TRBD1 (6 bases). Germline values: CDR1 SEHNR, CDR2 FQNEAQ (reference sequence). The CDR3 loop spans 16 amino acids. The V end was cut by 1 base, the J end by 0 bases, with 12 bases between. CDR3 sequence reads: CASSLGPRGANYGYTF. The DNA of the CDR3 is TGTGCCAGCAGCTTAGGTCCCAGGGGAGCTAACTATGGCTACACCTTC.

The chain joins TRBV21-1 to TRBJ2-5; the table's D call of TRBD2 was not tested on the DNA. TRBV21-1 is described as a pseudogene. The CDR3 runs to 20 residues. This CDR3 reads CASSQKSPLAGGLYQETQYF. In nucleotides, the CDR3 is TGTGCCAGCAGCCAAAAGAGTCCCCTAGCGGGGGGCCTGTACCAAGAGACCCAGTACTTC.

V is TRBV19 and J is TRBJ1-5, with TRBD1 as a possible D gene (6 bases). V shed 8 bases and J shed 1 base, with 15 bases lying between them. The germline gives CDR1 LNHDA, CDR2 SQIVND (reference sequence). The CDR3 runs to 15 residues. CDR3 region: CASQAGASSNQPQHF. In nucleotides, the CDR3 is TGTGCCAGTCAGGCAGGGGCTTCAAGCAATCAGCCCCAGCATTTT.

The V call is TRBV2, the J call TRBJ1-5; no reliable D call. Germline V gene sequence: CDR1 SNHLY, CDR2 FYNNEI. The CDR3 runs to 15 residues. Trimming took off 5 bases at V and 2 bases at J, with 13 bases between the two ends. The CDR3 spells CASSNIAWRNQPQHF. Written as DNA, the CDR3 is TGTGCCAGCAGTAACATCGCTTGGCGCAATCAGCCCCAGCATTTT.

The chain employs TRBV13 and TRBJ2-2; D is unresolved. Germline assignment: CDR1 PRHDT and CDR2 FYEKMQ (reference sequence). V was pared by 5 bases and J by 6 bases, with 13 bases between. The CDR3 is 14 amino acids. DNA for the CDR3: TGTGCCAGCAGCCCGGGTTCCCCCGCCGGGGAGCTGTTTTTT. It translates to CASSPGSPAGELFF.

The chain combines TRBV13 with TRBJ2-5; 9 positions match TRBD1. There are 15 residues in the CDR3. Germline CDR1 and CDR2: PRHDT and FYEKMQ (reference sequence). The V gene end was trimmed by 2 bases and the J gene end by 5 bases; junction bases not matched to a gene: 6. The CDR3 spells CASSLRQGDWETQYF. The CDR3 nucleotides are TGTGCCAGCAGCTTACGACAGGGGGATTGGGAGACCCAGTACTTC. The whole variable domain, remainder taken from reference TRBV13 and TRBJ2-5, is AAGVIQSPRHLIKEKRETATLKCYPIPRHDTVYWYQQGPGQDPQFLISFYEKMQSDKGSIPDRFSAQQFSDYHSELNMSSLELGDSALYFCASSLRQGDWETQYFGPGTRLLVL.

The rearrangement joins TRBV11-3 to TRBJ2-3, with D possibly TRBD2 on 6 matching bases. CDR3 size: 13 residues. The germline V gene encodes CDR1 SGHNT and CDR2 YENEEA. Trimming removed 4 bases at V and 4 bases at J, with 9 bases between. CDR3 residues: CASSSPGADTQYF. CDR3 nucleotide sequence: TGTGCCAGCAGCTCCCCGGGGGCAGATACGCAGTATTTT.

V is TRBV2 and J is TRBJ2-2; 10 nucleotides agree with TRBD2. CDR3 length: 14 residues. In germline, CDR1 is SNHLY, CDR2 FYNNEI. V trimming: 7 bases; J trimming: 6 bases; junction bases outside the gene matches: 5. DNA for the CDR3: TGTGCCAGCACGGTGACTAGCGGGTCCGGGGAGCTGTTTTTT. Encoded protein: CASTVTSGSGELFF.

The chain carries TRBV2 and TRBJ1-6; D possibly corresponds to TRBD1 (6 bases). The CDR3 sequence is 14 residues long. Germline V gene data show CDR1 as SNHLY and CDR2 as FYNNEI. V gave up 6 bases and J gave up 8 bases, with 14 bases separating them. This CDR3 reads CASRETGVDSPLHF. The DNA of the CDR3 is TGTGCCAGCAGGGAGACAGGCGTTGATTCACCCCTCCACTTT.

The chain employs TRBV2 and TRBJ2-1, with D possibly TRBD1 on 6 matching bases. Trimming took 7 bases from V and 9 from J, leaving 13 bases between them. The germline V gene has CDR1 SNHLY and CDR2 FYNNEI. CDR3 length equals 12 residues. CDR3 residues: CASTKGHPEQFF. CDR3 coding DNA: TGTGCCAGCACAAAGGGACACCCTGAGCAGTTCTTC.

This rearrangement joins TRBV4-1 to TRBJ2-7; the D is unclear. Trimming removed 0 bases from V and 2 bases from J, with 14 bases in between. Germline CDR1 MGHRA, CDR2 YSYEKL. CDR3 size: 16 residues. The CDR3 protein is CASSQDSYTDTYEQYF. The CDR3 coding sequence is TGCGCCAGCAGCCAAGATTCTTACACTGACACCTACGAGCAGTACTTC.

The CDR3 DNA sequence: TGTGCCAGCAGCCCGAGACAGGGGTACGAGCAGTACTTC. This codes for CASSPRQGYEQYF. V usage is TRBV21-1 and J usage is TRBJ2-7; the table's D call, TRBD1, was not checked against the DNA. TRBV21-1 constitutes a pseudogene. This CDR3 spans 13 amino acids.